This T cell receptor (beta chain) comes out of a study of OX40 agonist ivuxolimab in advanced cancers. As for the study in general: Patients achieving partial responses numbered three: one hepatocellular carcinoma case and two cutaneous melanoma cases.

TCRdb's table, derived via immunoSEQ multiplex PCR, lists solely in-frame clones and lacks some. The sample carries around 66,000 clones, roughly 87% recorded once. Study-wide results and limits: The 0.1-3.0 mg/kg partial responders had among the lowest clonal expansion.

The germline V gene encodes CDR1 MGHRA and CDR2 YSYEKL. V was clipped by 4 bases and J by 5 bases, with 14 bases between them. This CDR3 contains 14 residues. The timepoints at which blood was sampled were baseline, cycle 4 day 1, and cycle 7 day 1. Regarding this clone: What it binds is not known.

The chain joins TRBV4-1 to TRBJ1-2; no firm D call. The TCR was taken from an adult with an advanced solid tumor such as melanoma, head and neck, liver or kidney cancer. The sample consisted of CD4+ or CD8+ T cells sorted from blood, taken in a trial of the OX40 agonist ivuxolimab. In nucleotides, the CDR3 is TGCGCCAGCAGCCTAATAGACGGGGATTATGGCTACACCTTC. Its protein product is CASSLIDGDYGYTF.